This T cell receptor beta chain came from a study of T cell changes during pregnancy in multiple sclerosis. Measured with immunoSEQ multiplex PCR; TCRdb has only the in-frame clones, and not every one. The sample carries around 30,000 clones, 85% to 95% recorded once. Trimming cost V 5 bases and J 0 bases, with 10 bases left between them. The germline V gene has CDR1 LNHNV and CDR2 YYDKDF (reference sequence). The CDR3 is 14 amino acids. This rearrangement joins TRBV15 to TRBJ1-1, with unresolved D. Specimen: CD8+ T cells from peripheral blood mononuclear cells, collected before pregnancy. The sequence was obtained from a female donor with multiple sclerosis, enrolled in a pregnancy study. The CDR3 region is CATSYSSMNTEAFF. Here the CDR3 DNA reads TGTGCCACCAGCTACTCGTCCATGAACACTGAAGCTTTCTTT.